This record looks at one T cell receptor (beta chain) sequence and its context. Its antigen is not identified. This CDR3 is 16 amino acids long. Germline V lookup: CDR1 SNHLY, CDR2 FYNNEI. V lost 6 bases and J lost 2; bases outside the gene matches: 8. Time point here: blood 4 weeks post-SBRT, at nephrectomy. Treatment noted: 15 Gy SBRT to primary tumor, nephrectomy 4 weeks later. This sample is part of a study of radiation and T cells in renal cell carcinoma. Study-level points and caveats: Top tumor clonotypes rose in blood 2 weeks post-radiation, then contracted. Baseline intratumoral clonotype presence is unknown without pretreatment biopsies.

Generated by immunoSEQ multiplex PCR, the TCRdb table keeps only in-frame clones and is missing some. This sample has some 150,000 clones; approximately 86% occur once, and the top ten carry under 20%. V is TRBV2 and J is TRBJ2-3; TRBD1 aligns across 10 bases. The source was blood, collected from a patient whose treatment included radiotherapy and nephrectomy. This TCR was sampled from a woman between 45 and 65 years old with renal cell carcinoma. Here the CDR3 reads CASRTRDRGFTDTQYF. CDR3 DNA: TGTGCCAGCAGGACCCGGGACAGGGGCTTCACAGATACGCAGTATTTT.